This entry lists 32 T cell receptor beta chains sequenced from one sample in a study of blood T cell repertoires in COVID-19. The method was immunoSEQ multiplex PCR; TCRdb's version includes in-frame clones alone and lacks a portion of them. In the table there are more than 60,000 clones, less than 90% of which are singletons. The sequenced sample consisted of peripheral blood. These receptors were obtained from an elderly man with COVID-19, enrolled during active disease.

Here the CDR3 reads CASSLNSGGWTQYF. CDR3 nucleotides: TGTGCCAGCAGCCTCAATAGCGGGGGTTGGACCCAGTACTTC. The V call is TRBV4-2, the J call TRBJ2-5, with 9 bases matching TRBD2. Unmatched junction bases numbered 7, after V lost 4 bases and J lost 7 bases. CDR1 and CDR2 (germline): LGHNA, YNFKEQ. This CDR3 region has 14 residues.

The CDR3 DNA reads TGTGCCAGCAGCCAAACCAAGAGCTCCTATAATTCACCCCTCCACTTT. Residues: CASSQTKSSYNSPLHF. The J gene is TRBJ1-6, the V gene TRBV11-2; D is unresolved. V was cut by 5 bases and J by 0 bases, with 11 bases left in between. Germline lookup yields CDR1 SGHAT and CDR2 FQNNGV. The CDR3 is 16 amino acids.

The chain is built from TRBV18 and TRBJ1-6, with D possibly being TRBD1 (5 bases). CDR1 is KGHSH, CDR2 LQKENI, per germline. Trimming took 4 bases from V and 3 from J, leaving 10 bases between them. The CDR3 is made up of 15 amino acids. CDR3 loop: CASSLDSNYNSPLHF. The CDR3 DNA sequence: TGTGCCAGCTCACTCGACAGTAACTATAATTCACCCCTCCACTTT.

The chain carries TRBV2 and TRBJ1-2; TRBD1 matches 8 bases. CDR1 is SNHLY and CDR2 is FYNNEI in the germline V gene. J lost 3 bases, V lost 3 bases, and 6 bases had no gene match. CDR3 size: 15 residues. The CDR3 here is CASSDSTGEYYGYTF. The CDR3 DNA reads TGTGCCAGCAGTGATTCGACAGGGGAGTACTATGGCTACACCTTC.

CDR3 nucleotide sequence: TGTGCCAGTATGACGGGGGGCAGTCCCGCTGGGGCTTTCTTT. This translates into CASMTGGSPAGAFF. The rearrangement links TRBV19 to TRBJ1-1; D is perhaps TRBD1 (6 bases). The CDR3 is made up of 14 amino acids. Germline V lookup: CDR1 LNHDA, CDR2 SQIVND (reference sequence). Deletions cut 7 bases from V and 11 bases from J, with 23 bases between.

Concerning this clone itself: Different DNA sequences within this sample yield the same CDR3. The chain carries TRBV9 and TRBJ1-2; 7 bases fit TRBD1. CDR3 size: 14 residues. Germline V lookup: CDR1 SGDLS, CDR2 YYNGEE. V lost 0 bases to trimming and J lost 4 bases; unmatched junction nucleotides: 3. The CDR3 reads CASSVGQGTYGYTF. Written as DNA, the CDR3 is TGTGCCAGCAGCGTAGGACAGGGAACCTATGGCTACACCTTC.

J is TRBJ1-2 and V is TRBV11-3; D is unresolved. This CDR3 contains 13 residues. CDR1 and CDR2 (germline): SGHNT, YENEEA. V was clipped by 0 bases and J by 4 bases, with 6 bases between them. The CDR3 here is CASSLDRSYGYTF. DNA for the CDR3: TGTGCCAGCAGCTTAGATAGAAGCTATGGCTACACCTTC.

The rearrangement uses TRBV9 and TRBJ2-2, with 8 bases that match TRBD1. Germline CDR1 and CDR2: SGDLS and YYNGEE. The CDR3 runs 14 residues. V gave up 8 bases and J gave up 3 bases; unmatched junction bases: 6. For the CDR3, the DNA is TGTGCCAGTGTCAGGGGGCGGGACACCGGGGAGCTGTTTTTT. It specifies CASVRGRDTGELFF.

J is TRBJ1-5 and V is TRBV4-3; D not resolved. V gave up 0 bases and J gave up 4 bases, with 7 bases separating them. The CDR3 extends over 14 amino acids. Per germline, CDR1 LGHNA and CDR2 YSLEER. The CDR3 region has the DNA TGCGCCAGCAGCCAAGATTCGGGGAATCAGCCCCAGCATTTT. The encoded protein is CASSQDSGNQPQHF.

The chain joins TRBV7-2 to TRBJ1-2, with D perhaps TRBD1 (5 bases). The CDR3 is 14 amino acids. The germline V gene has CDR1 SGHTA and CDR2 FQGNSA. Trimming cost V 5 bases and J 3 bases, with 13 bases left between them. Here the CDR3 DNA reads TGTGCCAGCAGCCCTCGACAGTATGACTATGGCTACACCTTC. Protein: CASSPRQYDYGYTF.

The genes are TRBV10-3 and TRBJ2-7; D ambiguous. CDR1 is ENHRY and CDR2 is SYGVKD in the germline V gene. Trimming removed 3 bases from V and 4 bases from J, with 7 bases in between. This CDR3 is built from 12 residues. The CDR3 sequence is CAISDPPYEQYF. CDR3 in DNA: TGTGCCATCAGTGACCCCCCTTACGAGCAGTACTTC.

This chain uses TRBV5-4 with TRBJ2-3; no definite D call. CDR1 and CDR2 (germline): SGHNT, YYREEE (reference sequence). This CDR3 is built from 14 residues. Trimming removed 0 bases from V and 2 bases from J, with 7 bases in between. CDR3 region: CASSLGGYTDTQYF. The CDR3 DNA follows: TGTGCCAGCAGCTTGGGCGGTTACACAGATACGCAGTATTTT.

The chain joins TRBV6-1 to TRBJ1-4, with a possible D match to TRBD1 (5 bases). Trimming cost V 4 bases and J 0 bases, with 18 bases left between them. In germline, CDR1 is MNHNS, CDR2 SASEGT. The CDR3 is 18 amino acids. The CDR3 DNA reads TGTGCCAGCAGTGCCCCCGGTACAGGAGATGCAACTAATGAAAAACTGTTTTTT. Protein: CASSAPGTGDATNEKLFF.

The chain's CDR3 is CASSATGGANYGYTF. The CDR3 DNA is TGTGCCAGTAGCGCGACAGGGGGCGCAAACTATGGCTACACCTTC. The chain joins TRBV19 to TRBJ1-2; 10 bases match TRBD1. The germline CDR1 and CDR2 sequences are LNHDA and SQIVND (reference sequence). Germline trimming cut 6 bases from V and 2 bases from J; bases unmatched to any gene: 6. The CDR3 runs to 15 residues. The variable domain in full, with the rest retrieved from reference TRBV19 and TRBJ1-2, is DGGITQSPKYLFRKEGQNVTLSCEQNLNHDAMYWYRQDPGQGLRLIYYSQIVNDFQKGDIAEGYSVSREKKESFPLTVTSAQKNPTAFYLCASSATGGANYGYTFGSGTRLTVV.

V usage is TRBV7-8 and J usage is TRBJ1-1; 7 positions agree with TRBD1. V was pared by 6 bases and J by 4 bases, with 17 bases of the junction left unmatched. The CDR3 extends over 17 amino acids. Germline CDR1 reads SGHVS; CDR2 reads FQNEAQ. CDR3 loop: CASRPSQGQTGSTEAFF. As DNA, the CDR3 is TGTGCCAGCAGACCGAGCCAGGGACAGACAGGAAGCACTGAAGCTTTCTTT.

The chain couples TRBV5-4 to TRBJ2-3, with 7 bases aligning to TRBD1. Germline CDR1 is SGHNT and CDR2 is YYREEE (reference sequence). With 3 bases clipped from V and 4 bases from J, the junction kept 5 bases outside the gene matches. The CDR3 has 14 amino acids. The chain's CDR3 is CASSSRQGPDTQYF. The CDR3 DNA is TGTGCCAGCAGCTCAAGACAGGGTCCAGATACGCAGTATTTT.

The V call is TRBV7-8, the J call TRBJ2-3; tentatively, D is TRBD2 (7 bases). Germline assignment: CDR1 SGHVS and CDR2 FQNEAQ. This CDR3 region has 16 residues. V was trimmed by 5 bases and J by 0 bases, leaving 15 bases between them. CDR3 residues: CASSPFGGPSTDTQYF. In DNA form, the CDR3 reads TGTGCCAGCAGCCCTTTCGGGGGGCCTAGCACAGATACGCAGTATTTT.

This clone has a single count. This chain connects TRBV4-1 to TRBJ1-2; D is uncertain. The CDR3 extends over 16 amino acids. Trimming stripped 0 bases from V and 2 bases from J, with 13 bases between. Germline CDR1 and CDR2: MGHRA and YSYEKL. The CDR3 DNA follows: TGCGCCAGCAGCCAAGAATATCGGGAGGTAAACTATGGCTACACCTTC. It encodes CASSQEYREVNYGYTF.

The chain joins TRBV7-2 to TRBJ2-7; possibly TRBD2 for D (6 bases). With 4 bases removed from V and 5 bases from J, the gap between germline ends came to 12 bases. Germline CDR1 reads SGHTA; CDR2 reads FQGNSA. The CDR3 length is 13 residues. CDR3 residues: CASSYAGNHEQYF. The CDR3, as DNA: TGTGCCAGCAGCTATGCGGGGAATCACGAGCAGTACTTC.

Only a few counts were recorded for this clone. The chain employs TRBV3-1 (or the pseudogene TRBV3-2) and TRBJ2-1; tentatively, D is TRBD1 (5 bases). In germline, CDR1 is LGHDT, CDR2 YNNKEL (reference sequence). The CDR3 sequence is 15 residues long. Trimming pared 4 bases from V and 7 bases from J, leaving 17 bases between. The CDR3 DNA reads as TGTGCCAGCAGCCCCAGGGAAAAGATGTGGAATGAGCAGTTCTTC. As protein: CASSPREKMWNEQFF.

Only one count was recorded for this clone. The chain has TRBV11-3 and TRBJ1-5; weak D call: TRBD1 (5 bases). V was pared by 2 bases and J by 5 bases, with 10 bases between. Germline CDR1 reads SGHNT; CDR2 reads YENEEA. This CDR3 has 14 amino acids. The CDR3 loop reads CASSLRGGHQPQHF. DNA of the CDR3: TGTGCCAGCAGCTTAAGGGGAGGGCATCAGCCCCAGCATTTT.

The chain has TRBV6-2 or TRBV6-3 and TRBJ1-6; D is ambiguous. The germline V gene encodes CDR1 MNHEY and CDR2 SVGEGT. V lost 0 bases and J lost 7, with 10 bases in between. The CDR3 consists of 15 residues. The CDR3 loop reads CASSYSSPRNSPLHF. The CDR3 nucleotides read TGTGCCAGCAGTTACTCGTCCCCCCGGAATTCACCCCTCCACTTT.

This clone is medium-sized by share. CDR3 in DNA: TGCGCCAGCAGCCCCTCCCTACTCTACGAGCAGTACTTC. Translating it yields CASSPSLLYEQYF. V is TRBV4-3 and J is TRBJ2-7; D gene unclear. The germline V and J ends were trimmed by 4 bases and 3 bases, with 10 bases remaining between them. Germline V gives CDR1 LGHNA, CDR2 YSLEER. CDR3 size: 13 residues.

CDR3 coding DNA: TGTGCCAGCAGGCAACTAGCGGGGATGACAGATACGCAGTATTTT. Protein product: CASRQLAGMTDTQYF. The rearrangement uses TRBV2 and TRBJ2-3; 10 bases align to TRBD2. Germline V gene data show CDR1 as SNHLY and CDR2 as FYNNEI. V was clipped by 6 bases and J by 3 bases; unmatched bases: 6. The CDR3 runs 15 residues.

In this sample, this clone turned up a few times. Other DNA sequences in the same sample also yield this CDR3. The V call is TRBV27, the J call TRBJ1-2; 7 bases are shared with TRBD1. V lost 2 bases, J lost 3 bases, and 0 bases stayed unmatched. This CDR3 is built from 13 residues. CDR1 MNHEY and CDR2 SMNVEV come from the germline V gene (reference sequence). CDR3 residues: CASSLDRDYGYTF. The CDR3 coding sequence is TGTGCCAGCAGTTTAGACAGGGACTATGGCTACACCTTC.

The chain employs TRBV7-3 and TRBJ2-3; TRBD1 agrees at 9 bases. Trimming at V came to 4 bases and at J to 0 bases, leaving 8 bases not matched to a gene. The CDR3 covers 17 residues. In germline, CDR1 is SGHTA, CDR2 FQGTGA. Written as DNA, the CDR3 is TGTGCCAGCAGCTCCGGGACAGGGCGTTTTAGCACAGATACGCAGTATTTT. Encoded protein: CASSSGTGRFSTDTQYF.

This clone was found once. This sequence joins TRBV7-2 and TRBJ2-7; 13 bases align to TRBD2. Germline CDR1 and CDR2: SGHTA and FQGNSA. The CDR3 length is 17 residues. Losses at the gene ends were 4 bases for V and 5 bases for J; bases not matched to a gene: 11. In nucleotides, the CDR3 is TGTGCCAGCAGCTACGGACTAGCGGGGGATCCCATCGACGAGCAGTACTTC. Its protein product is CASSYGLAGDPIDEQYF.

This clone was found once. The V and J genes are TRBV10-3 and TRBJ2-7; 10 bases are shared with TRBD1. V lost 4 bases and J lost 11; bases outside the gene matches: 5. CDR1 ENHRY and CDR2 SYGVKD come from the germline V gene. The CDR3 is 12 amino acids. In DNA form, the CDR3 reads TGTGCCATCAGTGCGGGACAGGGGCTGAAGTACTTC. Its translation is CAISAGQGLKYF.

V is TRBV5-6 and J is TRBJ2-7, with D possibly TRBD2 on 6 matching bases. There are 15 residues in the CDR3. The V end was cut by 3 bases, the J end by 5 bases, with 18 bases between. Germline V gene lookup returns CDR1 SGHDT and CDR2 YYEEEE. CDR3: CASSSPGLIGDEQYF. The DNA for the CDR3 is TGTGCCAGCAGCTCTCCGGGACTCATAGGGGACGAGCAGTACTTC.

The gene calls are TRBV24-1 and TRBJ1-5, with 7 bases aligning to TRBD1. This CDR3 spans 15 amino acids. The germline CDR1 and CDR2 sequences are KGHDR and SFDVKD. V shed 4 bases and J 7 bases; nucleotides not matched to a gene: 9. The CDR3 region has the DNA TGTGCCACCAGTGACTCACAGGGGTCCAAACAGCCCCAGCATTTT. Translated, it gives CATSDSQGSKQPQHF.

The rearrangement uses TRBV5-1 and TRBJ1-4; D is uncertain. This CDR3 has 15 residues. V was cut by 4 bases and J by 2 bases, with 12 bases left in between. Germline V gene sequence: CDR1 SGHRS, CDR2 YFSETQ. The CDR3 DNA reads TGCGCCAGCAGCCCAACGGGGATTACTAATGAAAAACTGTTTTTT. Its protein product is CASSPTGITNEKLFF.

The V and J genes are TRBV11-2 and TRBJ2-7, with D possibly matching TRBD2 (7 bases). The V end lost 3 bases, the J end lost 7 bases, and 19 bases lay between the germline ends. Germline lookup yields CDR1 SGHAT and CDR2 FQNNGV. This CDR3 spans 15 amino acids. The CDR3 loop is CASSLDRGGAGEQYF. In DNA form, the CDR3 reads TGTGCCAGCAGCTTGGACCGTGGGGGGGCGGGGGAGCAGTACTTC. Full variable domain (rest looked up from reference TRBV11-2 and TRBJ2-7): EAGVAQSPRYKIIEKRQSVAFWCNPISGHATLYWYQQILGQGPKLLIQFQNNGVVDDSQLPKDRFSAERLKGVDSTLKIQPAKLEDSAVYLCASSLDRGGAGEQYFGPGTRLTVT.